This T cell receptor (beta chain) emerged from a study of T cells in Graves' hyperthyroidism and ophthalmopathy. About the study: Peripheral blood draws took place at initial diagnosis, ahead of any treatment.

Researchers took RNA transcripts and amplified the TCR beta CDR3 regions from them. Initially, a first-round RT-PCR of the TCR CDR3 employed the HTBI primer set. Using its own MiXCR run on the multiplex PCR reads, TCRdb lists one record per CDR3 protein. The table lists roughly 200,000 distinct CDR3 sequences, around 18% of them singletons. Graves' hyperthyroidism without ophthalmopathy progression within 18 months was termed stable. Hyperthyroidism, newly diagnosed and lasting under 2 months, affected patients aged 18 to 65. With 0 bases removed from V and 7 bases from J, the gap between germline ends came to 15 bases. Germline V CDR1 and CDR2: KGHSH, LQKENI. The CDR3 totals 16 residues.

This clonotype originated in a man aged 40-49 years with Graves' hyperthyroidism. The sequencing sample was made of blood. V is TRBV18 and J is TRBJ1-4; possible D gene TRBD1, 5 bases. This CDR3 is CASSPPIGQGSEKLFF. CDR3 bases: TGTGCCAGCTCACCACCGATAGGACAAGGGAGTGAAAAACTGTTTTTT.